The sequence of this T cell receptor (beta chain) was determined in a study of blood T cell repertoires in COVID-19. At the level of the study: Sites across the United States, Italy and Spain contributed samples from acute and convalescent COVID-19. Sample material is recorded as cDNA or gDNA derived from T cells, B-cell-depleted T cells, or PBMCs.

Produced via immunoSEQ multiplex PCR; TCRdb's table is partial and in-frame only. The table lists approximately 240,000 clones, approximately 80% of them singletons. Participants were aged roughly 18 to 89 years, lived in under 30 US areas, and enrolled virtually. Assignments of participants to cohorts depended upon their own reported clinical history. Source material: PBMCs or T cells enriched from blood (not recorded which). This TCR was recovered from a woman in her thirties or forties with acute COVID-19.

CDR3 loop: CASGHRSSYEQYF. CDR3 DNA: TGTGCCAGCGGTCACCGGAGCTCCTACGAGCAGTACTTC. The V and J genes are TRBV25-1 and TRBJ2-7, with unresolved D. V lost 8 bases to trimming and J lost 0 bases, with 11 bases between them. This CDR3 has 13 amino acids. The V gene's germline CDR1 is MGHDK and CDR2 SYGVNS.